Each of the 24 T cell receptor beta chains below was sequenced from the same sample in a study of tumor and adjacent non-tumor tissue in lung cancer. The library came from three nested PCR rounds adapted from ARM-PCR protocols. One entry per CDR3 protein, called by TCRdb with MiXCR from the multiplex PCR reads. Of 98,000 or so distinct CDR3 sequences in the sample, 75% to 85% are singletons; the top ten hold about 29%. This sample's RNA came from whole unsorted tissue. More than 3 cm separated this lung sample from the edge of the tumor. Sequenced: distant non-tumor lung tissue. These receptors all come from a man between 60 and 75 years old with small cell lung cancer.

The chain employs TRBV4-2 and TRBJ2-2; 8 bases are a match to TRBD2. The germline gives CDR1 LGHNA, CDR2 YNFKEQ. This CDR3 spans 14 amino acids. CDR3 sequence reads: CVSMASGSSGELFF. In nucleotides, the CDR3 is TGTGTCAGTATGGCTAGCGGGTCTTCCGGGGAGCTGTTTTTT.

Comments on this clonotype: At one end, the junction sequence differs from germline, possibly due to a read error. This chain connects TRBV4-1 to TRBJ2-2, with no clear D. CDR1 is MGHRA, CDR2 YSYEKL, per germline. The CDR3 contains 15 residues. The CDR3 here is CASSSMGAYTAELFF. The CDR3 region has the DNA TGCGCCAGCAGCAGCATGGGCGCCTATACCGCGGAGCTGTTTTTT.

Turning to this clonotype: The junction shows a germline mismatch at one end, possibly a read error. This CDR3 reads CASSQEKIVRGTNTQYF. The CDR3 DNA reads TGCGCCAGTAGTCAAGAAAAGATCGTCCGGGGCACAAATACGCAGTATTTT. This chain uses TRBV4-1 with TRBJ2-3, with D perhaps TRBD1 or TRBD2 (5 bases each). The CDR3 length is 17 residues. CDR1 is MGHRA, CDR2 YSYEKL, per germline.

This clonotype has at least ten counts. The chain has TRBV5-5 and TRBJ2-7; TRBD1 is a possible D gene (6 bases). Germline V CDR1 and CDR2: SGHKS, YYEKEE (reference sequence). Trimming removed 4 bases from V and 2 bases from J, with 10 bases in between. The CDR3 extends over 13 amino acids. The chain's CDR3 is CASSHRDTYEQYF. The CDR3 DNA is TGTGCCAGCAGCCACAGGGACACCTACGAGCAGTACTTC. Combining the CDR3 with reference TRBV5-5 and TRBJ2-7 gives the whole variable domain DAGVTQSPTHLIKTRGQQVTLRCSPISGHKSVSWYQQVLGQGPQFIFQYYEKEERGRGNFPDRFSARQFPNYSSELNVNALLLGDSALYLCASSHRDTYEQYFGPGTRLTVT.

As concerns this clonotype: This may arise from a read error, as a much more abundant clone is one base away. CDR3 bases: TGTGCCAGCAGCTCCGAAAGGGAGAATGTGGCAGATACGCAGTATTTT. This translates into CASSSERENVADTQYF. The V and J genes are TRBV28 and TRBJ2-3, with D possibly TRBD2 on 5 matching bases. The CDR3 spans 16 residues. Germline loops: CDR1 MDHEN, CDR2 SYDVKM. V was clipped by 6 bases and J by 4 bases, with 20 bases between them.

This clonotype appeared many times. This chain links TRBV11-2 with TRBJ2-7; D is unresolved. The length of the CDR3 is 12 residues. V was pared by 1 base and J by 5 bases, with 6 bases between. Germline CDR1 reads SGHAT; CDR2 reads FQNNGV. As DNA, the CDR3 is TGTGCCAGCAGCTTAGGATCCGACGAGCAGTACTTC. Protein sequence: CASSLGSDEQYF.

This clonotype was counted between two and nine times. It may be a read error: a sequence one base away is much more abundant. This chain links TRBV20-1 with TRBJ2-3, with D hard to call. The CDR3 consists of 14 residues. Germline CDR1 DFQATT, CDR2 SNEGSKA (reference sequence). The CDR3 region is CNASTGSGTDTQYF. The CDR3 region has the DNA TGCAATGCTTCGACCGGGTCCGGCACAGATACGCAGTATTTT.

With regard to this clonotype: Compared with germline, one end of the junction differs, possibly owing to a read error. V usage is TRBV4-2 and J usage is TRBJ2-2; a weak D match, TRBD2 (5 bases). The CDR3 has 16 residues. Looked up from germline, CDR1 is LGHNA and CDR2 is YNFKEQ. Here the CDR3 DNA reads TGTGCCAACAGCCAGGAGAGAGGAGTCGCTGTCGGGGAACTGTTTTTT. It yields the protein CANSQERGVAVGELFF.

This clonotype was picked up one time. CDR3 sequence: CASSFRQGSFKQYF. In DNA, the CDR3 is TGTGCCAGCAGTTTCCGACAGGGATCCTTCAAGCAGTACTTC. The V and J genes are TRBV12-3 or TRBV12-4 and TRBJ2-7; the match to TRBD1 covers 7 bases. The CDR3 totals 14 residues. V lost 3 bases and J lost 8; bases outside the gene matches: 10.

With respect to this clonotype: A read error is likely, as this CDR3 ends without the conserved phenylalanine or tryptophan. This chain links TRBV2 with TRBJ1-2; 7 bases map to TRBD1. V trimming: 5 bases; J trimming: 7 bases; junction bases outside the gene matches: 10. CDR1 and CDR2 from the germline V gene are SNHLY and FYNNEI. CDR3 size: 14 residues. CDR3 protein: CASSSAQGVVGYTS. CDR3 bases: TGTGCCAGCAGTTCTGCCCAGGGGGTGGTTGGCTACACCTCC.

With respect to this clonotype: Because the CDR3 is missing its conserved closing phenylalanine or tryptophan, this is likely a read error. The CDR3 DNA is TGTGCTAGCAGTGGGAGAAACACCGGGCCCCATTACGAGCAGTACGCC. This encodes CASSGRNTGPHYEQYA. The V gene is TRBV6-1, the J gene TRBJ2-7; D may be TRBD2 (5 bases). Germline lookup yields CDR1 MNHNS and CDR2 SASEGT. CDR3 length: 16 amino acids.

Worth noting for this clonotype: A junction boundary mismatches the germline segment, possibly from a read error. The J gene is TRBJ2-1, the V gene TRBV11-2; D unresolved. The CDR3 runs 16 residues. CDR1 and CDR2 (germline): SGHAT, FQNNGV. The CDR3 is CVSTPTPSLTYSEQFF. Here the CDR3 DNA reads TGTGTCAGCACTCCCACCCCATCACTAACCTACAGTGAGCAGTTCTTC.

To note about this clonotype: It may be a read error: a sequence one base away is much more abundant. The chain joins TRBV25-1 to TRBJ2-7, with D possibly being TRBD1 (6 bases). In germline, CDR1 is MGHDK, CDR2 SYGVNS. Trimming pared 2 bases from V and 1 base from J, leaving 12 bases between. CDR3 size: 15 residues. As DNA, the CDR3 is TGTGCCAGCAGTGAAAGGATAGACAGGTCCTACGAGCAGTACGTC. Protein: CASSERIDRSYEQYV.

On this clonotype itself: Because it lacks the conserved phenylalanine or tryptophan at the end, this CDR3 is likely a read error. The chain carries TRBV6-2 or TRBV6-3 and TRBJ2-1; D gene uncertain. This CDR3 is built from 14 residues. CDR1 is MNHEY and CDR2 is SVGEGT in the germline V gene. Trimming removed 5 bases at V and 2 bases at J, with 10 bases between. The CDR3 DNA is TGTGCCAGCAGTGAAAACCTTCCCTACAATGAGCAGTTCTCC. It is translated as CASSENLPYNEQFS.

A remark on this clonotype: With a much larger clone just one base away, this may be a read error. This chain joins TRBV29-1 and TRBJ2-2; 7 bases line up with TRBD2. V shed 8 bases and J 6 bases; nucleotides not matched to a gene: 12. The germline V gene has CDR1 SQVTM and CDR2 ANQGSEA. The CDR3 covers 14 residues. DNA of the CDR3: TGCAGCTTCTGGGGGGGGAGGATGGCCGGGGAGCTGTTTTTT. Translated, it gives CSFWGGRMAGELFF.

This chain uses TRBV6-5 with TRBJ2-2; TRBD2 agrees at 11 bases. The V gene's germline CDR1 is MNHEY and CDR2 SVGAGI. The junction had 11 bases not matched to a gene; V was cut back by 5 bases and J by 9 bases. This CDR3 contains 16 residues. This chain's CDR3 is CASSPTSGSENRELFF. CDR3 in DNA: TGTGCCAGCAGTCCCACTAGCGGGAGCGAAAACCGGGAGCTGTTTTTT.

This clonotype has more than one count but fewer than ten. The rearrangement links TRBV19 to TRBJ2-2; 7 nucleotides line up with TRBD2. CDR1 and CDR2 from the germline V gene are LNHDA and SQIVND (reference sequence). The CDR3 is 17 amino acids. Trimming removed 6 bases from V and 3 bases from J; junction bases left unmatched: 13. The CDR3: CASSYTAGDYDTGELFF. The CDR3 DNA reads TGTGCCAGTAGCTATACCGCGGGAGACTATGACACCGGGGAGCTGTTTTTT.

The rearrangement links TRBV5-6 to TRBJ1-1, with 7 bases aligning to TRBD1. J lost 10 bases, V lost 1 base, and 16 bases had no gene match. CDR1 SGHDT and CDR2 YYEEEE come from the germline V gene. The CDR3 consists of 16 residues. CDR3 residues: CASSLTSGTANSGAFF. DNA of the CDR3: TGTGCCAGCAGCTTGACCTCCGGGACAGCGAACTCTGGAGCTTTCTTT.

This sequence joins TRBV19 and TRBJ2-5; D gene ambiguous. There are 16 residues in the CDR3. Trimming shortened V by 8 bases and J by 1 base, and 20 bases separated the two germline ends. CDR1 LNHDA and CDR2 SQIVND come from the germline V gene (reference sequence). The CDR3 nucleotides are TGTGCCAGTGGTCTTACCCCCCTGCAGAGCCAAGAGACCCAGTACTTC. Amino acid sequence: CASGLTPLQSQETQYF.

As regards this clonotype: A junction boundary mismatches the germline segment, possibly from a read error. In nucleotides, the CDR3 is TGTGCCAGTAGCCCCCGGGACAGGGAATGGGATGAGCAGTCCTTC. It encodes CASSPRDREWDEQSF. The chain employs TRBV5-4 and TRBJ2-1; 9 positions agree with TRBD1. The CDR3 runs to 15 residues. Per the germline V gene, CDR1 is SGHNT and CDR2 is YYREEE (reference sequence).

This clonotype was seen a handful of times. A much bigger clone sits one base away, suggesting this may be a read error. The gene calls are TRBV28 and TRBJ2-7; perhaps TRBD1 as D (5 bases). Trimming removed 6 bases from V and 0 bases from J, with 12 bases in between. The CDR3 consists of 14 residues. Per germline, CDR1 MDHEN and CDR2 SYDVKM. In DNA, the CDR3 is TGTGCCAGCAGCGAGACAGTAAGCTCCTACGAGCAGTACTTC. It translates to CASSETVSSYEQYF. Using reference TRBV28 and TRBJ2-7 for the parts outside the CDR3, the full variable domain is DVKVTQSSRYLVKRTGEKVFLECVQDMDHENMFWYRQDPGLGLRLIYFSYDVKMKEKGDIPEGYSVSREKKERFSLILESASTNQTSMYLCASSETVSSYEQYFGPGTRLTVT.

Concerning this clonotype itself: This sequence may be a read error, since a much larger clone differs from it by one base. CDR3 sequence reads: CASSLTRGADRTEAFF. The CDR3 region has the DNA TGTGCCAGCAGTTTAACACGGGGGGCAGATCGAACTGAAGCTTTCTTT. The chain combines TRBV28 with TRBJ1-1; D is perhaps TRBD1 (6 bases). V was pared by 2 bases and J by 5 bases, with 18 bases between. The CDR3 totals 16 residues. CDR1 and CDR2 from the germline V gene are MDHEN and SYDVKM.

The chain carries TRBV7-3 and TRBJ2-1; 7 bases agree with TRBD2. The germline CDR1 and CDR2 sequences are SGHTA and FQGTGA. Germline trimming cut 6 bases from V and 10 bases from J; bases unmatched to any gene: 3. The CDR3 runs to 11 residues. CDR3 in DNA: TGTGCCAGCAGTGCCGGGAGGGAGCAGTTCTTC. As protein: CASSAGREQFF.

A remark on this clonotype: A junction boundary mismatches the germline segment, possibly from a read error. The V and J genes are TRBV28 and TRBJ2-7; 7 bases align to TRBD1. In germline, CDR1 is MDHEN, CDR2 SYDVKM. The CDR3 covers 12 residues. CDR3 sequence: CTSSILTGEQYF. The CDR3 nucleotides are TGTACCAGCAGTATCCTGACAGGGGAGCAGTACTTC.